This T cell receptor beta chain was captured by sequencing in a study of T cells in localized non-small cell lung cancer. Study findings and constraints: Uninvolved nearby lung showed the greatest T cell clonality, exceeding that found in tumor.

Method: immunoSEQ multiplex PCR; TCRdb's copy keeps in-frame clones and lacks some. The data hold 75,000 to 80,000 clones, with 80% observed a single time. CDR1 is GTSNPN, CDR2 SVGIG, per germline (reference sequence). The CDR3 has 14 residues. V was pared by 0 bases and J by 6 bases, with 14 bases between. Remarks on this clone: The antigen is not known.

The sequence came from a female donor of 60 years or more with stage I lung adenocarcinoma. The sequencing used peripheral blood, collected before any cancer treatment. The chain recombines TRBV30 with TRBJ1-1; a possible D gene is TRBD1 (5 bases). The DNA for the CDR3 is TGTGCCTGGAGTGTACTGAGGGACTCGGCTGAAGCTTTCTTT. Translating it yields CAWSVLRDSAEAFF.